This TCR beta chain is from a study of CD8 T cells in Susac syndrome. Random hexamers served to reverse transcribe roughly 0.5 to 1 ug RNA. MiXCR was run by TCRdb on the immunoSEQ multiplex PCR reads, yielding one entry per CDR3 protein. Of hundreds of thousands of distinct CDR3 sequences detected, 93% appear once; the ten largest clones hold around 0.07%. Germline CDR1 reads MNHNS; CDR2 reads SASEGT. Trimming stripped 6 bases from V and 8 bases from J, with 23 bases between. The CDR3 runs to 17 residues. TCR beta from blood CD8+ and CD4+ T cells was sequenced. The multiple sclerosis controls comprised treatment-naive patients whose relapsing-remitting disease was stable or active. Purification of the CD8+ and CD4+ T cells relied on negative isolation, and TEMRA cells underwent FACS enrichment.

The J gene is TRBJ1-6, the V gene TRBV6-1, with a weak D call TRBD1 (5 bases). The sample was CD4+ T cells from PBMCs. The TCR was taken from a human donor with multiple sclerosis. The CDR3 protein is CASSRIVGTLTDSPLHF. The CDR3 coding sequence is TGTGCCAGCAGCCGTATTGTGGGGACCCTGACTGATTCACCCCTCCACTTT.